The present TCR beta chain was sequenced within a study of T cell repertoires in ileal Crohn's disease. Study results and caveats: High-frequency clones were more common in sorted CD8 than CD4 cells.

CDR3 size: 13 residues. V gave up 4 bases and J gave up 0 bases, with 4 bases separating them. Germline lookup yields CDR1 LNHDA and CDR2 SQIVND (reference sequence). Measured with immunoSEQ multiplex PCR; TCRdb has only the in-frame clones, and not every one. The data contain around 15,000 clones, roughly 78% of them singletons. As regards this clone: Antigen: not known.

The material sequenced was ileal tissue. The V and J genes are TRBV19 and TRBJ2-1, with D unresolved. The receptor comes from an adult with Crohn's disease. The chain's CDR3 is CASSSASYNEQFF. CDR3 coding DNA: TGTGCCAGTAGTAGCGCCTCCTACAATGAGCAGTTCTTC.